This T cell receptor (beta chain) was observed in a study of T cell repertoires in cytomegalovirus infection. The wider study: Indications of both CMV infection and matching HLA type were provided by public TCR beta signatures.

This clonotype was counted ten times or more. Its antigen is as yet unknown. Trimming took 6 bases from V and 10 from J; bases not matched to a gene: 8. Looked up from germline, CDR1 is SGHTA and CDR2 is FQGNSA. The CDR3 is 13 residues long. TCRdb redid the calling of the reads with MiXCR, one entry per CDR3 protein. The data hold about 130,000 distinct CDR3 sequences, with approximately 8.8% observed a single time. Study-wide findings and caveats: Ex vivo responses were dominated by HLA-C-restricted CMV-specific TCR beta clonotypes. Carriers of CMV and the relevant HLA type were discriminated by public TCR beta frequency.

The source material was PBMCs. The chain recombines TRBV7-2 with TRBJ2-3; 9 bases are shared with TRBD2. The TCR comes from a human donor in good health (CMV status not recorded). Some clones in this sample may be carry-over from other donors' samples. DNA of the CDR3: TGTGCCAGCAGAAAAGGCGGGGGGGCGGCGCAGTATTTT. Amino acid sequence: CASRKGGGAAQYF.